What follows are 17 T cell receptor beta chains derived from one specimen sequenced in a study of CD4+ T cells in melanoma. The method was immunoSEQ multiplex PCR; TCRdb's version includes in-frame clones alone and lacks a portion of them. Here the sample spans more than 4,500 clones, around 68% being singletons. The sequenced material came from cells from a culture (not recorded whether cultured in vitro). The receptor source for this set is a human donor with melanoma.

In its sample, this clone is medium-sized. The V call is TRBV11-2, the J call TRBJ2-7; tentatively, D is TRBD1 or TRBD2 (5 bases each). The V end was cut by 3 bases, the J end by 6 bases, with 24 bases between. The CDR3 has 17 residues. From germline, CDR1 is SGHAT and CDR2 FQNNGV. The CDR3 nucleotides are TGTGCCAGCAGCTTCGACAGCCTCGGGGCTCTGATGCCCGAGCAGTACTTC. This encodes CASSFDSLGALMPEQYF.

V gene TRBV7-2 combines with J gene TRBJ2-4; 7 bases align to TRBD2. Germline V CDR1 and CDR2: SGHTA, FQGNSA. Trimming cost V 5 bases and J 6 bases; bases outside gene matches: 4. This CDR3 has 13 amino acids. In DNA form, the CDR3 reads TGTGCCAGCAGCCTGGGGGGGTCAAACATTCAGTACTTC. This encodes CASSLGGSNIQYF.

This chain links TRBV11-2 with TRBJ2-3; D assignment may be TRBD1 or TRBD2 (5 bases each). CDR3 length: 16 amino acids. V shed 4 bases and J shed 0 bases, with 14 bases lying between them. Germline V lookup: CDR1 SGHAT, CDR2 FQNNGV. CDR3 sequence (DNA): TGTGCCAGCAGCTCCCGGGGCCGGGGTAGCACAGATACGCAGTATTTT. This encodes CASSSRGRGSTDTQYF.

This clone was found a few times. V usage is TRBV27 and J usage is TRBJ2-7; the match to TRBD1 covers 10 bases. The germline V gene has CDR1 MNHEY and CDR2 SMNVEV (reference sequence). V shed 6 bases, J shed 6 bases, and the junction held 5 bases outside the gene matches. The CDR3 sequence is 13 residues long. The CDR3 coding sequence is TGTGCCAGCAGCACCGGGACAGGGGTCGAGCAGTACTTC. This codes for CASSTGTGVEQYF.

This clone is medium-sized in the sample. This chain links TRBV10-3 with TRBJ2-7; 11 nucleotides align to TRBD2. From germline, CDR1 is ENHRY and CDR2 SYGVKD. This CDR3 is 14 amino acids long. Germline trimming cut 7 bases from V and 3 bases from J; bases unmatched to any gene: 5. CDR3 sequence reads: CAIKSSGGVYEQYF. The CDR3 region has the DNA TGTGCCATCAAGAGTAGCGGGGGGGTCTACGAGCAGTACTTC.

The rearrangement links TRBV6-2 or TRBV6-3 to TRBJ2-7, with TRBD1 matching 9 bases. The length of the CDR3 is 15 residues. V gave up 5 bases and J gave up 3 bases; unmatched junction bases: 8. Germline CDR1 MNHEY, CDR2 SVGEGT. The CDR3 sequence is CASSRPGQGIYEQYF. CDR3 in DNA: TGTGCCAGCAGTAGACCGGGACAGGGAATCTACGAGCAGTACTTC.

Within the sample, this clone is medium-sized (0.01 to 0.1%). The rearrangement uses TRBV9 and TRBJ1-4; D is possibly TRBD1 (5 bases). Germline values: CDR1 SGDLS, CDR2 YYNGEE. The CDR3 totals 16 residues. Trimming pared 3 bases from V and 5 bases from J, leaving 17 bases between. The CDR3 DNA is TGTGCCAGCAGCGAGCATCCAGGGAACCCCAATGAAAAACTGTTTTTT. Its protein is CASSEHPGNPNEKLFF.

This rearrangement joins TRBV6-5 to TRBJ1-6; possible D gene TRBD1, 6 bases. This CDR3 is 15 amino acids long. Germline V gene data show CDR1 as MNHEY and CDR2 as SVGAGI. Trimming shortened V by 7 bases and J by 6 bases, and 16 bases separated the two germline ends. CDR3 in DNA: TGTGCCAGCACCCTGAAGGGGGTTGGTAATTCACCCCTCCACTTT. Residues: CASTLKGVGNSPLHF.

The chain employs TRBV28 and TRBJ2-5; no definite D call. This CDR3 region has 12 residues. The V end lost 1 base, the J end lost 7 bases, and 7 bases lay between the germline ends. Germline CDR1 is MDHEN and CDR2 is SYDVKM. The CDR3 region is CASSLFLRTQYF. CDR3 DNA: TGTGCCAGCAGTTTATTCCTTCGGACCCAGTACTTC.

The chain is built from TRBV10-3 and TRBJ2-3; D is undetermined. V was cut by 5 bases and J by 3 bases, with 15 bases left in between. The CDR3 extends over 15 amino acids. Germline lookup yields CDR1 ENHRY and CDR2 SYGVKD. CDR3 coding DNA: TGTGCCATCAGTAATGTGGCCCCAGGTACAGATACGCAGTATTTT. Residues: CAISNVAPGTDTQYF.

The V gene is TRBV28, the J gene TRBJ2-1; 9 bases line up with TRBD1. The CDR3 covers 14 residues. In germline, CDR1 is MDHEN, CDR2 SYDVKM. The ends lost 6 bases at V and 12 bases at J; junction bases unmatched: 12. The CDR3 sequence: CASSLPQDRGGQFF. CDR3 sequence (DNA): TGTGCCAGCAGCCTACCCCAGGACAGGGGAGGGCAGTTCTTC.

The J gene is TRBJ2-7, the V gene TRBV6-5; D may match TRBD1 or TRBD2 (5 bases each). The CDR3 has 13 amino acids. Per germline, CDR1 MNHEY and CDR2 SVGAGI. V was clipped by 6 bases and J by 6 bases, with 15 bases between them. Here the CDR3 DNA reads TGTGCCAGCAGCCCCGCATACGGGGCCGAGCAGTACTTC. Protein: CASSPAYGAEQYF.

This clone was seen a handful of times. This chain links TRBV7-9 with TRBJ2-3; D gene ambiguous. The V and J ends lost 4 bases and 0 bases respectively, with 11 bases between them. The CDR3 consists of 15 residues. Germline CDR1 is SEHNR and CDR2 is FQNEAQ (reference sequence). The DNA of the CDR3 is TGTGCCAGCAGCTACTCCCGGTATAGCACAGATACGCAGTATTTT. Protein sequence: CASSYSRYSTDTQYF.

J is TRBJ1-5 and V is TRBV27; the D gene is possibly TRBD1 (6 bases). The CDR3 sequence is 14 residues long. V was trimmed by 3 bases and J by 10 bases, leaving 16 bases between them. CDR1 is MNHEY, CDR2 SMNVEV, per germline (reference sequence). The chain's CDR3 is CASSLTRDTTPQHF. The CDR3 bases are TGTGCCAGCAGTTTGACCCGGGACACGACCCCCCAGCATTTT.

The rearrangement uses TRBV7-9 and TRBJ1-5; 7 nucleotides match TRBD1. The CDR3 extends over 14 amino acids. The germline V gene encodes CDR1 SEHNR and CDR2 FQNEAQ (reference sequence). The J segment lost 7 bases and the V segment lost 5 bases, leaving 8 bases of the junction unmatched. The CDR3 nucleotides read TGTGCCAGCAGCGCCGACAGGGATCGCCAGCCCCAGCATTTT. This sequence encodes CASSADRDRQPQHF.

The chain links TRBV7-9 to TRBJ2-7, with a possible D match to TRBD1 (6 bases). V lost 5 bases and J 3 bases, leaving 8 bases between the germline ends. The germline V gene has CDR1 SEHNR and CDR2 FQNEAQ (reference sequence). This CDR3 spans 12 amino acids. This chain's CDR3 is CASSTDSYEQYF. The CDR3 DNA reads as TGTGCCAGCAGCACGGACAGCTACGAGCAGTACTTC.

This clone appeared a few times. V gene TRBV27 combines with J gene TRBJ1-5, with D tentatively TRBD1 (5 bases). This CDR3 comprises 17 residues. Between the trimmed V and J ends, which lost 1 base and 6 bases, there was a span of 19 bases. CDR1 is MNHEY, CDR2 SMNVEV, per germline (reference sequence). The CDR3 loop is CASSLYPGGSGSQPQHF. CDR3 nucleotides: TGTGCCAGCAGTTTATACCCCGGGGGTTCAGGGAGTCAGCCCCAGCATTTT.